This T cell receptor (beta chain) was found in a study of T cell responses to AZD1222 COVID-19 vaccine. Sequencing was performed with immunoSEQ multiplex PCR; in TCRdb, only in-frame clones are kept and a portion is missing. The sample includes 130,000 to 150,000 clones, around 90% of them seen just once. The CDR3 runs 13 residues. Germline CDR1 is SQVTM and CDR2 is ANQGSEA. V dropped 4 bases and J dropped 0 bases, with 7 bases sitting between them. Comment on this clone: Other nucleotide sequences in the sample specify the same CDR3.

The sample was peripheral blood, taken 28 days after the second AZD1222 dose. This clonotype was sampled from an adult who received the AZD1222 COVID-19 vaccine. The V call is TRBV29-1, the J call TRBJ1-3; D gene ambiguous. CDR3 protein: CSVGGGSGNTIYF. In DNA, the CDR3 is TGCAGCGTTGGAGGCGGCTCTGGAAACACCATATATTTT.